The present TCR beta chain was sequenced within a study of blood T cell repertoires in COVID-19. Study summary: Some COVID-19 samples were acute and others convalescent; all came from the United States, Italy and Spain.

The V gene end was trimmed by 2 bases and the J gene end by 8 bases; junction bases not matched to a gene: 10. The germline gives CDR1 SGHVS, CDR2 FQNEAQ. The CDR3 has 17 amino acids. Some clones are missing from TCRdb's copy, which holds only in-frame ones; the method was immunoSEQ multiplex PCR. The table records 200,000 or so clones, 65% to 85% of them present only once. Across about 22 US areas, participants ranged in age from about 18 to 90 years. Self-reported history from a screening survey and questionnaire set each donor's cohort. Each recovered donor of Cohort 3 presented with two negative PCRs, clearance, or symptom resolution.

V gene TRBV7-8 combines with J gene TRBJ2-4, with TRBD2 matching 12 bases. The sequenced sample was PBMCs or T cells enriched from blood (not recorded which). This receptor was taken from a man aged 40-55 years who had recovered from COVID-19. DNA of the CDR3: TGTGCCAGCAGCTTATTCGGACTAGCGGGGTCTTTTTACATTCAGTACTTC. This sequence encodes CASSLFGLAGSFYIQYF.